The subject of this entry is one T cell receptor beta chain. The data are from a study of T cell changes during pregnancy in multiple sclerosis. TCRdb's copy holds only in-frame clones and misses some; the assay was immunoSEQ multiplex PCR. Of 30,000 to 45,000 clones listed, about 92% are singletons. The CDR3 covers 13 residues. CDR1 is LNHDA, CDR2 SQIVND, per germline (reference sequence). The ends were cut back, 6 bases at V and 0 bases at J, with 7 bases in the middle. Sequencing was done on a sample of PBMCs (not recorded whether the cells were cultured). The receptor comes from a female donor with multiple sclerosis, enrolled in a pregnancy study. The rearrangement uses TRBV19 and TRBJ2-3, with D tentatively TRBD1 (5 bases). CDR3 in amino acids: CASSDRSTDTQYF. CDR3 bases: TGTGCCAGTAGCGACAGAAGCACAGATACGCAGTATTTT.